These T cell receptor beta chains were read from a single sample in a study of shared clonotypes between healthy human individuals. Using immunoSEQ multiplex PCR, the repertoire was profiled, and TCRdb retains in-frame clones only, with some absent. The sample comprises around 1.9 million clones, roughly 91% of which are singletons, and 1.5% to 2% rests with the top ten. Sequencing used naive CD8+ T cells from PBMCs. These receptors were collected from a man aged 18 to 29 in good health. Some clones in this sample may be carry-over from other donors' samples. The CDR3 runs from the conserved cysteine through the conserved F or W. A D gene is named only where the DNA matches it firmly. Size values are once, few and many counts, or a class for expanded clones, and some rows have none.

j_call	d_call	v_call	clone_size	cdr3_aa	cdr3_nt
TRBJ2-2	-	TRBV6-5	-	CASSNLLVTGELFF	TGTGCCAGCAGTAATTTACTAGTCACCGGGGAGCTGTTTTTT
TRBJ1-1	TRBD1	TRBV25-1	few	CASSDQGGAAFF	TGTGCCAGCAGTGACCAGGGGGGAGCAGCTTTCTTT
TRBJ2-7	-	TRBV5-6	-	CASSLTGSSLEQYF	TGTGCCAGCAGCTTGACGGGATCGAGTCTAGAGCAGTACTTC
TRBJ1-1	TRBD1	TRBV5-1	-	CASSLHGLGQGAATEAFF	TGCGCCAGCAGCTTACACGGACTTGGACAGGGTGCGGCGACTGAAGCTTTCTTT
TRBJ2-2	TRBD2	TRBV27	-	CASSVSGREGRELFF	TGTGCCAGCAGTGTTAGCGGGAGGGAGGGAAGGGAGCTGTTTTTT
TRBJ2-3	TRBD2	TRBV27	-	CASSLLAGGADTQYF	TGTGCCAGCAGTTTATTAGCGGGAGGAGCAGATACGCAGTATTTT
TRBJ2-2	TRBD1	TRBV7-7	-	CASSFGQGGELFF	TGTGCCAGCAGCTTCGGACAGGGCGGGGAGCTGTTTTTT
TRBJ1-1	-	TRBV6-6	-	CASSYSWGSSEAFF	TGTGCCAGCAGTTACTCTTGGGGCTCCTCCGAAGCTTTCTTT
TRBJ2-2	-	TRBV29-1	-	CSAVSSTLNTGELFF	TGCAGCGCTGTTTCGTCGACCCTTAACACCGGGGAGCTGTTTTTT
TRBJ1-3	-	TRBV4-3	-	CASSQETRAGNTIYF	TGCGCCAGCAGCCAAGAGACCAGGGCTGGAAACACCATATATTTT
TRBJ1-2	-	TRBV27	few	CASSLSTGYGYTF	TGTGCCAGCAGTTTATCGACAGGCTATGGCTACACCTTC
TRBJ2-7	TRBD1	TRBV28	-	CASRRTGELNEQYF	TGTGCCAGCAGAAGGACAGGGGAGCTCAACGAGCAGTACTTC
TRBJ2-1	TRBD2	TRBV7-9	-	CASSLLASGIDEQFF	TGTGCCAGCAGCTTACTGGCTAGCGGGATCGATGAGCAGTTCTTC
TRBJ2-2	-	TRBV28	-	CASTGTPRRAGELFF	TGTGCCAGCACCGGGACACCTCGAAGGGCCGGGGAGCTGTTTTTT
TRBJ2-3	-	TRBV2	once	CASSEGYTDTQYF	TGTGCCAGCAGTGAAGGATACACAGATACGCAGTATTTT
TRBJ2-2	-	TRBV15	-	CATSTRGSGYTGELFF	TGTGCCACCAGCACCCGTGGTAGCGGATACACCGGGGAGCTGTTTTTT
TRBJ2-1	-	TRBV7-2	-	CASSWNNEQFF	TGTGCCAGCAGCTGGAACAATGAGCAGTTCTTC
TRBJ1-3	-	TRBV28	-	CASSETFSGNTIYF	TGTGCCAGCAGCGAGACCTTCTCTGGAAACACCATATATTTT
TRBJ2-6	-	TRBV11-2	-	CASSLTGAPFSGANVLTF	TGTGCCAGCAGCTTAACAGGAGCACCCTTCTCTGGGGCCAACGTCCTGACTTTC
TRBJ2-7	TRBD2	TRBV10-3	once	CAIGTSLAYEQYF	TGTGCCATCGGGACTAGCCTTGCCTACGAGCAGTACTTC
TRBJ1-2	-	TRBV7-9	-	CASSLGDGGLAGYTF	TGTGCCAGCAGCTTAGGGGACGGAGGTCTTGCGGGCTACACCTTC
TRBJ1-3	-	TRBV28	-	CASSLIHRAGNTIYF	TGTGCCAGCAGTTTAATTCACAGGGCTGGAAACACCATATATTTT
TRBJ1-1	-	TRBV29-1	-	CSVLGGGPEAFF	TGCAGCGTCCTTGGCGGGGGGCCTGAAGCTTTCTTT
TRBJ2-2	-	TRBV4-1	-	CASSGVGTLDTGELFF	TGCGCCAGCAGCGGTGTCGGGACGCTCGACACCGGGGAGCTGTTTTTT
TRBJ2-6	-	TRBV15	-	CATSRDWRQVSGANVLTF	TGTGCCACCAGCAGAGATTGGCGGCAGGTTTCTGGGGCCAACGTCCTGACTTTC